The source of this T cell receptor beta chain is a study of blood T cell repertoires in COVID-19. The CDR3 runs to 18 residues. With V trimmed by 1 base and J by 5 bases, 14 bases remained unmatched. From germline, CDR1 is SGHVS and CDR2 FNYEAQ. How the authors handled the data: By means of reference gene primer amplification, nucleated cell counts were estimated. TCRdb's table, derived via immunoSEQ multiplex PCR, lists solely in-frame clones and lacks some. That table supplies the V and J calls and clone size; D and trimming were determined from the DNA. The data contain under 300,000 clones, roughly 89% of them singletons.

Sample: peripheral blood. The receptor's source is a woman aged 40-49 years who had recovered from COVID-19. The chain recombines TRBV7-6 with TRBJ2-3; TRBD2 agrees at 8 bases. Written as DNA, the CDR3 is TGTGCCAGCAGCTTAGTACGGGACGGGGGGGCCGTTATAGATACGCAGTATTTT. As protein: CASSLVRDGGAVIDTQYF.